This TCR beta chain was observed in a study of control samples from healthy donors and cancer patients. V lost 1 base and J lost 2; bases outside the gene matches: 4. Germline V gene data show CDR1 as SGDLS and CDR2 as YYNGEE. The CDR3 is 15 residues long. The assay was immunoSEQ multiplex PCR, and TCRdb's table has in-frame clones only and misses some. In the table there are tens of thousands of clones, over 75% of which are singletons. J is TRBJ2-5 and V is TRBV9; 8 bases are shared with TRBD1. The receptor's source is a woman between 45 and 65 years old in good health. Sequenced sample: blood. The chain's CDR3 is CASSVRQGAQETQYF. The CDR3 DNA reads as TGTGCCAGCAGCGTACGGCAGGGGGCACAAGAGACCCAGTACTTC.